These T cell receptor beta chains were read from a single sample in a study of cytomegalovirus exposure and HLA in healthy donors. Assay: immunoSEQ multiplex PCR; the TCRdb copy retains only in-frame clones and omits some. Of 150,000 to 200,000 clones in the sample, about 85% were seen once. The sample taken for sequencing was PBMCs. These receptor sequences come from a young man in good health and CMV-seropositive. CDR3s include the opening cysteine and the closing phenylalanine or tryptophan. The D gene is left open where the match is weak. Expanded clones get a size class; other rows say once, few or many, or leave the size out.

J,size,V,D,DNA,CDR3
TRBJ1-1,once,TRBV19,.,TGTGCCAGTAGTATCTTCGGACTGATGAACACTGAAGCTTTCTTT,CASSIFGLMNTEAFF
TRBJ1-2,once,TRBV5-1,TRBD1,TGCGCCAGCAGCTTGGGACAGGGGGTAGTCGGCTATGGCTACACCTTC,CASSLGQGVVGYGYTF
TRBJ2-7,.,TRBV29-1,.,TGCAGCGTTGAAGCTGACAGATCCTACGAGCAGTACTTC,CSVEADRSYEQYF
TRBJ1-1,.,TRBV9,.,TGTGCCAGCAGCGTGGAGGGTATGAACACTGAAGCTTTCTTT,CASSVEGMNTEAFF
TRBJ1-2,.,TRBV15,TRBD1,TGTGCCACCAGCACCGGGGACAGGGTCTCTCAAGCTAACTATGGCTACACCTTC,CATSTGDRVSQANYGYTF
TRBJ1-2,few,TRBV19,.,TGTGCCAGTAGTATAGATTCGTCCGCGGTCAGCTATGGCTACACCTTC,CASSIDSSAVSYGYTF
TRBJ2-1,.,TRBV19,.,TGTGCCAGTAGTATTGCAATCCGGGACACCGAGCAGTTCTTC,CASSIAIRDTEQFF
TRBJ2-7,.,TRBV13,TRBD2,TGTGCCAGTGGACTAGCGGGAGAGAGCGAGCAGTACTTC,CASGLAGESEQYF
TRBJ2-1,.,TRBV5-1,.,TGCGCCAGCACACTAGGTTCCGGGGTCCCCTACAATGAGCAGTTCTTC,CASTLGSGVPYNEQFF
TRBJ1-1,.,TRBV7-8,.,TGTGCCAGCAGCTTAGTAGTAGGGGTCACTGAAGCTTTCTTT,CASSLVVGVTEAFF
TRBJ1-5,.,TRBV6-5,.,TGTGCCAGCAGGCCAGGGGCCTTCAATCAGCCCCAGCATTTT,CASRPGAFNQPQHF
TRBJ1-3,.,TRBV13,.,TGTGCCAGCAGCGCCTTGGAGGGGCGAAACACCATATATTTT,CASSALEGRNTIYF
TRBJ1-1,.,TRBV6-6,.,TGTGCCAGCAGTTACGGACAGCAGAACACTGAAGCTTTCTTT,CASSYGQQNTEAFF
TRBJ1-1,.,TRBV15,.,TGTGCCACCAGCAGAGATTGGGGGCAGGCTGACACTGAAGCTTTCTTT,CATSRDWGQADTEAFF
TRBJ2-3,few,TRBV10-3,.,TGTGCCATCAGTGAACCGGGGGAGACAGATACGCAGTATTTT,CAISEPGETDTQYF
TRBJ1-2,.,TRBV7-2,TRBD1,TGTGCCAGCAGCTCCGGACAGGGTTCTGCCAACTTCCGTGGCTACACCTTC,CASSSGQGSANFRGYTF
TRBJ1-2,.,TRBV6-5,.,TGTGCCAGCAGTTACTCCTCCTTCACTGACTATGGCTACACCTTC,CASSYSSFTDYGYTF
TRBJ2-7,.,TRBV4-3,.,TGCGCCAGCAGCCAGGGGGCAGGTAGGAACGAGCAGTACTTC,CASSQGAGRNEQYF
TRBJ2-5,.,TRBV2,.,TGTGCCAGCAGTGAAGAGGGACAAGAGTACTTC,CASSEEGQEYF
TRBJ2-1,.,TRBV5-4,.,TGTGCCAGCAGCTTGGGGCTAGCCGATGAGCAGTTCTTC,CASSLGLADEQFF
TRBJ2-1,.,TRBV4-3,.,TGCGCCAGCAGCGACAGGTACCCTTCCTACAATGAGCAGTTCTTC,CASSDRYPSYNEQFF
TRBJ2-2,once,TRBV4-1,TRBD2,TGCGCCAGCAGCTTCGGGGGGACCGGGGAGCTGTTTTTT,CASSFGGTGELFF
TRBJ2-7,.,TRBV7-9,.,TGTGCCAGCAGCTTAAGCGCCTACGAGCAGTACTTC,CASSLSAYEQYF
TRBJ2-2,.,TRBV5-1,.,TGCGCCAGCAGCTCTCCCCATGGGGCCACCGGGGAGCTGTTTTTT,CASSSPHGATGELFF
TRBJ1-1,.,TRBV7-9,TRBD1,TGTGCCAGCAGCGCCCGGGACAGGGGATTGAACACTGAAGCTTTCTTT,CASSARDRGLNTEAFF
TRBJ1-6,.,TRBV5-8,TRBD1,TGTGCCAGCAGCTTGGGTGGGGGCAGGGGGAAGTCCTATAATTCACCCCTCCACTTT,CASSLGGGRGKSYNSPLHF